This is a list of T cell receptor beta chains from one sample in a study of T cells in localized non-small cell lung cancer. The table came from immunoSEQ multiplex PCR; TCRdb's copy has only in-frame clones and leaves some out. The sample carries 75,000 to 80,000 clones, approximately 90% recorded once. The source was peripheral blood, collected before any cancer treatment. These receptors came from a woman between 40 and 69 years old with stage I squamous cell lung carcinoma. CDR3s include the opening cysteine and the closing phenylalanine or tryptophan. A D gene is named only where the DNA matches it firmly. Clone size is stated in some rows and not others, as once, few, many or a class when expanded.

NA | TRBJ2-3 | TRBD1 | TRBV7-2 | TGTGCCAGCAGCCCCAGACAGGGTTTGAGCACAGATACGCAGTATTTT | CASSPRQGLSTDTQYF
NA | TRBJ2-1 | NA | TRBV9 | TGTGCCAGCAGCGTAGGAGGAGGGGGCGCCTACAATGAGCAGTTCTTC | CASSVGGGGAYNEQFF
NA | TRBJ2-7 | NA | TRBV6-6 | TGTGCCAGCAATCGAGGGGAGAACTACGAGCAGTACTTC | CASNRGENYEQYF
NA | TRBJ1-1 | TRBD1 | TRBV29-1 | TGCAGCGCCACGGGACAGGGGATGAACACTGAAGCTTTCTTT | CSATGQGMNTEAFF
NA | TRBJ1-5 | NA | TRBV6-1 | TGTGCCTGCAAGACCGGGGGGCGTCAGCCCCAGCATTTT | CACKTGGRQPQHF
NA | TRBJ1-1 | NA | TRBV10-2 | TGCGCCAGCAGTGTAGGACCCGGGGTGCGAGCTTTCTTT | CASSVGPGVRAFF
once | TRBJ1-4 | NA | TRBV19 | TGTGCCAGTAGTAATTCGCAGGGTAGGGAAAAACTGTTTTTT | CASSNSQGREKLFF
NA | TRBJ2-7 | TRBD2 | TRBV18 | TGTGCCAGCTCACCAAGGGGGCTAGCGGGAGGCGAGCAGTACTTC | CASSPRGLAGGEQYF
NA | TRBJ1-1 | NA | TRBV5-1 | TGCGCCAGCAGCTCGTCCGGGACGCATAACACTGAAGCTTTCTTT | CASSSSGTHNTEAFF
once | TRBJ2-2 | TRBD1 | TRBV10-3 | TGTGCCATCAGTCAGGGGGCGAACACCGGGGAGCTGTTTTTT | CAISQGANTGELFF
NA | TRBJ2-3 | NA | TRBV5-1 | TGCGCCAGCAGGGCGGACCAGTACACAGATACGCAGTATTTT | CASRADQYTDTQYF
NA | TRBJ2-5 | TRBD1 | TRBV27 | TGTGCCAGCAGTTCTGACAGGGGGCAGTCCTATCAAATGGAGACCCAGTACTTC | CASSSDRGQSYQMETQYF
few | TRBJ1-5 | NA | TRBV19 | TGTGCCAGTAGTATAGAGTCGAGCAGCCAGCCCCAGCATTTT | CASSIESSSQPQHF
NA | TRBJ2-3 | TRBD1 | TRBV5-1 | TGCGCCAGCGACTTGGGACAGAGCACAGATACGCAGTATTTT | CASDLGQSTDTQYF
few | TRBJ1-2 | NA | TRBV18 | TGTGCCAGCTCACCCGACGGCTACTATGGCTACACCTTC | CASSPDGYYGYTF
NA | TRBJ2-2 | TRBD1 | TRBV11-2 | TGTGCCAGCAGTCTGACGGGACAGGCGCCCACCGGGGAGCTGTTTTTT | CASSLTGQAPTGELFF
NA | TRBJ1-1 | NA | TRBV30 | TGTGCCTGGCAGGGGATGAACACTGAAGCTTTCTTT | CAWQGMNTEAFF
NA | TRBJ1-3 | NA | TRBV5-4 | TGTGCCAGCAGCGCCGGACAGGGAAACACCATATATTTT | CASSAGQGNTIYF
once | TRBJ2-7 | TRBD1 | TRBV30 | TGTGCCTGGAGTACACAGGGGCTAAACGAGCAGTACTTC | CAWSTQGLNEQYF
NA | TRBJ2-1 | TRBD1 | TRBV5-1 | TGCGCCAGCAGCGCGGACAGGCCGGGTGAGCAGTTCTTC | CASSADRPGEQFF
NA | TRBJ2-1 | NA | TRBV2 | TGTGCCAGCAAAGGCAGCTACAATGAGCAGTTCTTC | CASKGSYNEQFF
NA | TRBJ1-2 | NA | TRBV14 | TGTGCCAGCAGCCAAGGCAGATCGGGAGGCTACACCTTC | CASSQGRSGGYTF
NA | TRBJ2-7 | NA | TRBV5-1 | TGCGCCAGCAGCGAGGGAAACACAGCCACCTACGAGCAGTACTTC | CASSEGNTATYEQYF
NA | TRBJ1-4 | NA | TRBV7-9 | TGTGCCAGCCAGGGGACAACTAATGAAAAACTGTTTTTT | CASQGTTNEKLFF
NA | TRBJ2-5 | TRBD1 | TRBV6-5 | TGTGCCAGCAGTTACTCGTTACAGGGGGCAACAGAGACCCAGTACTTC | CASSYSLQGATETQYF
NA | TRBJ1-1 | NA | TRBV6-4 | TGTGCCAGCAGTTTGACGCGTTGGACTGAAGCTTTCTTT | CASSLTRWTEAFF
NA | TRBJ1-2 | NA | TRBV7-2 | TGTGCCAGCAGCTCGGGGGTAGCCTATGGCTACACCTTC | CASSSGVAYGYTF
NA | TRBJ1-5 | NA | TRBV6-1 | TGTGCCAGCAGCTACCAGGGTTCTCAGCCCCAGCATTTT | CASSYQGSQPQHF
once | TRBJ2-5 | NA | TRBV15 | TGTGCCACCAGCCGGGATCAAGAGACCCAGTACTTC | CATSRDQETQYF
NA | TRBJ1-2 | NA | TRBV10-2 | TGCGCCAGCAAAGAGGGTGGGTTTCGCGACTATGGCTACACCTTC | CASKEGGFRDYGYTF
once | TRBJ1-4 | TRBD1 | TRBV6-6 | TGTGCCAGCAGTGAGGGACAGCTCGATGAAAAACTGTTTTTT | CASSEGQLDEKLFF
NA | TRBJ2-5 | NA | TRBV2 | TGTGCCAGCGGTTCCTTAGGGGCCGGAGGAGAGACCCAGTACTTC | CASGSLGAGGETQYF
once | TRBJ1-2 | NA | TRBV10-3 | TGTGCCATCAGGCTTAACTCTAACTATGGCTACACCTTC | CAIRLNSNYGYTF
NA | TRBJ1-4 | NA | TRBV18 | TGTGCCAGCTCACCACCGACAGGTGCGAATGAAAAACTGTTTTTT | CASSPPTGANEKLFF
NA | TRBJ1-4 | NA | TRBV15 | TGTGCCACCAGCAGAAAAGATTTGATGAATGAAAAACTGTTTTTT | CATSRKDLMNEKLFF
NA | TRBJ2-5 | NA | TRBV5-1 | TGCGCCAGCAGCTTGAATGGGAATCGCGGCGAGACCCAGTACTTC | CASSLNGNRGETQYF
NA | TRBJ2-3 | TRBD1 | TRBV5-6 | TGTGCCAGCAGCTTCCCTAACCCGACAGGGGCTGGAACAGATACGCAGTATTTT | CASSFPNPTGAGTDTQYF
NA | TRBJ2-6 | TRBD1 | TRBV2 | TGTGCCAGCAGTAACAGGGGCGCTGGGGCCAACGTCCTGACTTTC | CASSNRGAGANVLTF
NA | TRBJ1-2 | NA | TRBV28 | TGTGCCAGCAGTTTTAACGGGGATAACTATGGCTACACCTTC | CASSFNGDNYGYTF
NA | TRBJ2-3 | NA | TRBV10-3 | TGTGCCATCAGTGAGTCACTGGACAAAGTGAGAGATACGCAGTATTTT | CAISESLDKVRDTQYF
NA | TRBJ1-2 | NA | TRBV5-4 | TGTGCCAGCAGCTTGGGGGGTGTCTATGGCTACACCTTC | CASSLGGVYGYTF
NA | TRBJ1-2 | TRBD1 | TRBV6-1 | TGTGCCAGCAGTGAAGTCGACAGGGGAAACTATGGCTACACCTTC | CASSEVDRGNYGYTF
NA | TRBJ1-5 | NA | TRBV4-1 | TGCGCCAGCAGCCAAGCCCCCGGGCAGGGATGGCAGCCCCAGCATTTT | CASSQAPGQGWQPQHF
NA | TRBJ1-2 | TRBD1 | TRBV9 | TGTGCCAGCAGCGTAAGGGTGACAGGGACTGGCTACACCTTC | CASSVRVTGTGYTF
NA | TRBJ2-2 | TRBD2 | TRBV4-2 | TGTGCCAGCAGCCAAAGAGCGGGGGCGGCCGGGGAGCTGTTTTTT | CASSQRAGAAGELFF
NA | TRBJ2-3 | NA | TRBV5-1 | TGCGCCAGCAGCTTGAGGTCAGGCGCAGATACGCAGTATTTT | CASSLRSGADTQYF
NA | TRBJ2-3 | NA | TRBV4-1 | TGCGCCAGCAGTAAGGTCATGTCCCGGGGGTTTGGGACAGATACGCAGTATTTT | CASSKVMSRGFGTDTQYF
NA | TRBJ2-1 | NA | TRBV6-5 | TGTGCCAGCAGTTTACAGGGTTATGAGCAGTTCTTC | CASSLQGYEQFF
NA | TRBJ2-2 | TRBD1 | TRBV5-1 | TGCGCCAGCAGCTTGGCTGGATTCCGGGACAGGGTTGGCACCGGGGAGCTGTTTTTT | CASSLAGFRDRVGTGELFF
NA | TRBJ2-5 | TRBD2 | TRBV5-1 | TGCGCCAGCAGCTGGGGACTAGCGGGGATAGATCAAGAGACCCAGTACTTC | CASSWGLAGIDQETQYF
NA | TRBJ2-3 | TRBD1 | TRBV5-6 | TGTGCCAGCAGCTACTTCCGGGACAGGGGTGGGGATACGCAGTATTTT | CASSYFRDRGGDTQYF
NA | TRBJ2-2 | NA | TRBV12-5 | TGTGCTAGTGGTTTGACTCGGGACCGATACACCGGGGAGCTGTTTTTT | CASGLTRDRYTGELFF
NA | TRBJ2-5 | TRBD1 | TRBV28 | TGTGCCATCCAGACAGGGAATTTACAAGAGACCCAGTACTTC | CAIQTGNLQETQYF
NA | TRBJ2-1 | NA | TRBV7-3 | TGTGCCAGCAGCCTCCCCGAACTTGGACTCGTACCGTTCTTC | CASSLPELGLVPFF
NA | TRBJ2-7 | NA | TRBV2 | TGTGCCAGCAGTGATCCGGGTCCTATCTCCTACGAGCAGTACTTC | CASSDPGPISYEQYF
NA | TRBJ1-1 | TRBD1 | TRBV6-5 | TGTGCCAGCAGCAAGGGACAGGGAAGTGGTGAAGCTTTCTTT | CASSKGQGSGEAFF
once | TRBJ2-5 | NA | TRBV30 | TGTGCCTGGAGTAAAGGGGCCTGGGAGACCCAGTACTTC | CAWSKGAWETQYF
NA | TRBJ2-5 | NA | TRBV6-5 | TGTGCCAGCAGCCGACACCAACAGGGTTCGGAGACCCAGTACTTC | CASSRHQQGSETQYF